A selection of T cell receptor beta chains follows, all from one sample in a study of T cell responses to AZD1222 COVID-19 vaccine. TCRdb keeps only in-frame clones here, not all; method: immunoSEQ multiplex PCR. The profile shows tens of thousands of clones, about 80% of them singletons. This material consisted of peripheral blood, taken on day 0 of AZD1222 vaccination. The receptors stem from an adult in good health. Each CDR3 is given with its conserved first and last residue. A D gene is named only where the DNA matches it firmly. Part of the rows lack a size; the others show once, few, many or a class for expanded clones.

V gene	CDR3 length	D gene	J gene	clone size	CDR3 protein	CDR3 DNA
TRBV28	13	-	TRBJ1-2	-	CASTEAFLYGYTF	TGTGCCAGCACGGAAGCCTTTCTCTATGGCTACACCTTC
TRBV3-1/TRBV3-2	12	-	TRBJ2-3	-	CASSQVPDTQYF	TGTGCCAGCAGCCAAGTTCCAGATACGCAGTATTTT
TRBV27	17	-	TRBJ2-7	few	CASSKDPGGSLAYEQYF	TGTGCCAGCAGTAAAGATCCAGGGGGGAGCTTGGCCTACGAGCAGTACTTC
TRBV15	15	-	TRBJ2-7	-	CATSALIRGSYEQYF	TGTGCCACCAGCGCCCTAATCAGGGGTTCCTACGAGCAGTACTTC
TRBV11-2	18	-	TRBJ2-3	-	CASSPRGDRRVRGDTQYF	TGTGCCAGCAGCCCGAGGGGAGACAGGCGTGTCAGAGGAGATACGCAGTATTTT
TRBV6-6	15	TRBD1	TRBJ2-7	-	CASRYEHRGTVEQYF	TGTGCCAGCCGATACGAGCACAGGGGGACTGTCGAGCAGTACTTC
TRBV5-1	13	-	TRBJ1-1	-	CASSDLGDTEAFF	TGCGCCAGCAGCGACCTTGGGGACACTGAAGCTTTCTTT
TRBV3-1/TRBV3-2	14	-	TRBJ1-1	-	CASSPREGYTEAFF	TGTGCCAGCAGCCCTCGGGAGGGGTACACTGAAGCTTTCTTT
TRBV4-1	15	-	TRBJ1-5	few	CASSPMDSPNQPQHF	TGCGCCAGCAGCCCCATGGACAGCCCAAATCAGCCCCAGCATTTT
TRBV19	15	-	TRBJ1-5	few	CASTVVGHSNQPQHF	TGTGCCAGTACCGTGGTAGGACATAGCAATCAGCCCCAGCATTTT
TRBV6-6	13	TRBD1	TRBJ1-2	-	CASSTGDNYGYTF	TGTGCCAGCAGCACAGGGGATAACTATGGCTACACCTTC
TRBV6-2/TRBV6-3	12	-	TRBJ2-1	-	CASSEDPVEQFF	TGTGCCAGCAGTGAGGACCCAGTGGAGCAGTTCTTC
TRBV28	12	-	TRBJ1-4	-	CASSLNPSKLFF	TGTGCCAGCAGTTTGAACCCTTCCAAACTGTTTTTT
TRBV11-2	13	-	TRBJ2-7	-	CASSLQTAYEQYF	TGTGCCAGCAGCTTGCAGACAGCCTACGAGCAGTACTTC
TRBV9	14	-	TRBJ2-1	-	CASSGGGVGNEQFF	TGTGCCAGCAGCGGAGGCGGGGTAGGGAATGAGCAGTTCTTC
TRBV9	14	-	TRBJ1-3	-	CASSATAAGNTIYF	TGTGCCAGCAGCGCCACTGCGGCTGGAAACACCATATATTTT
TRBV28	16	TRBD2	TRBJ2-2	once	CASSLSGGTNTGELFF	TGTGCCAGCAGCCTCAGCGGGGGAACAAACACCGGGGAGCTGTTTTTT
TRBV5-1	15	-	TRBJ1-6	few	CASSFGASGGSPLHF	TGCGCCAGCAGTTTTGGAGCTTCTGGGGGTTCACCCCTCCACTTT
TRBV6-5	13	TRBD1	TRBJ1-5	-	CASSTGGLVPQHF	TGTGCCAGCAGTACAGGGGGCCTGGTCCCCCAGCATTTT
TRBV7-2	17	-	TRBJ2-7	-	CASSPRYAGLTTYEQYF	TGTGCCAGCAGCCCCCGCTATGCAGGGCTCACCACCTACGAGCAGTACTTC
TRBV9	15	TRBD1	TRBJ1-1	-	CASSVGPGGGTEAFF	TGTGCCAGCAGCGTAGGACCAGGGGGGGGCACTGAAGCTTTCTTT
TRBV5-1	13	-	TRBJ2-7	-	CASQVTGTYEQYF	TGCGCCAGCCAGGTCACAGGGACCTACGAGCAGTACTTC
TRBV18	14	-	TRBJ2-1	-	CASSQPQPSNEQFF	TGTGCCAGCTCTCAGCCCCAACCGTCCAATGAGCAGTTCTTC
TRBV19	13	-	TRBJ1-2	-	CASSIQRELGYTF	TGTGCCAGTAGTATTCAGAGAGAGCTTGGCTACACCTTC
TRBV3-1/TRBV3-2	15	TRBD2	TRBJ2-1	-	CASSQMASGEFEQFF	TGTGCCAGCAGCCAAATGGCTAGCGGGGAGTTCGAGCAGTTCTTC
TRBV5-6	15	-	TRBJ2-1	once	CASSFSGAPYNEQFF	TGTGCCAGCAGCTTTTCGGGGGCCCCCTACAATGAGCAGTTCTTC
TRBV29-1	15	TRBD1	TRBJ1-1	-	CSVEVPGQGNTEAFF	TGCAGCGTTGAGGTTCCTGGACAGGGGAACACTGAAGCTTTCTTT
TRBV19	17	TRBD1	TRBJ1-2	once	CASSIHPGQGMRYGYTF	TGTGCCAGTAGTATACATCCTGGACAGGGGATGAGGTATGGCTACACCTTC
TRBV6-5	10	-	TRBJ2-7	-	CASGDYEQYF	TGTGCCAGCGGGGACTACGAGCAGTACTTC
TRBV5-1	13	-	TRBJ1-1	once	CASAGGMNTEAFF	TGCGCCAGCGCTGGGGGTATGAACACTGAAGCTTTCTTT
TRBV7-8	14	TRBD2	TRBJ2-3	-	CASSSSGGGNTQYF	TGTGCCAGCAGCTCCAGCGGGGGCGGGAATACGCAGTATTTT
TRBV2	13	TRBD2	TRBJ2-3	-	CASSLAGGATQYF	TGTGCCAGCAGTCTAGCGGGGGGGGCCACGCAGTATTTT
TRBV28	19	TRBD1	TRBJ1-6	-	CASIGRQGADFSYNSPLHF	TGTGCCAGCATTGGTAGACAGGGGGCAGATTTCTCCTATAATTCACCCCTCCACTTT
TRBV3-1/TRBV3-2	13	-	TRBJ1-6	-	CASSQDLNSPLHF	TGTGCCAGCAGCCAAGACTTAAATTCACCCCTCCACTTT
TRBV6-2/TRBV6-3	15	-	TRBJ1-5	-	CASSYYMGFNQPQHF	TGTGCCAGCAGTTATTATATGGGATTCAATCAGCCCCAGCATTTT
TRBV5-6	15	-	TRBJ1-1	-	CASSLSGQGKVWAFF	TGTGCCAGCAGCTTGAGTGGCCAGGGGAAAGTCTGGGCTTTCTTT
TRBV5-6	14	-	TRBJ1-6	-	CASSFSGSNSPLHF	TGTGCCAGCAGCTTCTCTGGGTCTAATTCACCCCTCCACTTT
TRBV27	15	TRBD2	TRBJ2-2	-	CASVGALAGTGELFF	TGTGCCAGCGTAGGGGCTCTAGCGGGTACCGGGGAGCTGTTTTTT
TRBV18	14	-	TRBJ2-1	-	CASSPPSNYNEQFF	TGTGCCAGCTCACCACCGTCTAACTACAATGAGCAGTTCTTC
TRBV3-1/TRBV3-2	14	TRBD1	TRBJ1-4	-	CASNQGQPNEKLFF	TGTGCCAGCAACCAGGGACAGCCAAATGAAAAACTGTTTTTT
TRBV7-8	16	-	TRBJ2-2	few	CASSLARRMGTGELFF	TGTGCCAGCAGCTTAGCGCGTAGGATGGGTACCGGGGAGCTGTTTTTT
TRBV7-2	15	TRBD2	TRBJ2-7	-	CASSATSGGEYEQYF	TGTGCCAGCAGCGCAACTAGCGGGGGGGAGTACGAGCAGTACTTC
TRBV7-8	13	-	TRBJ1-1	-	CASSRGISTEAFF	TGTGCCAGCAGCCGAGGGATAAGCACTGAAGCTTTCTTT
TRBV2	14	-	TRBJ1-2	once	CASTSPGPNYGYTF	TGTGCCAGTACGTCCCCGGGGCCTAACTATGGCTACACCTTC
TRBV6-1	15	-	TRBJ1-5	few	CASSEQSEGTDQGHF	TGTGCCAGCAGTGAACAGAGTGAGGGGACGGACCAGGGGCATTTT
TRBV21-1	17	-	TRBJ1-6	-	CASSKVRPSSYNSPLHF	TGTGCCAGCAGCAAAGTGAGGCCGAGCTCCTATAATTCACCCCTCCACTTT
TRBV5-8	20	TRBD2	TRBJ2-2	-	CASSRMTGLAGGANTGELFF	TGTGCCAGCAGCAGAATGACCGGACTAGCGGGGGGCGCGAACACCGGGGAGCTGTTTTTT
TRBV25-1	14	-	TRBJ2-7	-	CASSDVVGAYEQYF	TGTGCCAGCAGTGATGTAGTGGGGGCCTACGAGCAGTACTTC
TRBV7-8	15	-	TRBJ2-2	-	CASRWLRPNGRELFF	TGTGCCAGCAGGTGGCTCCGGCCGAATGGCAGGGAGCTGTTTTTT
TRBV2	15	TRBD1	TRBJ2-7	few	CASSLDRGWDYEQYF	TGTGCCAGCAGCCTGGACAGGGGTTGGGACTACGAGCAGTACTTC
TRBV6-1	16	TRBD1	TRBJ1-5	-	CASSVPGQGYNQPQHF	TGTGCCAGCAGTGTCCCCGGACAGGGTTACAATCAGCCCCAGCATTTT
TRBV6-5	13	TRBD1	TRBJ1-2	-	CASLDRDNYGYTF	TGTGCCAGCTTGGACAGGGACAACTATGGCTACACCTTC
TRBV2	14	-	TRBJ2-1	-	CASRSRGLNNEQFF	TGTGCCAGCCGAAGTCGGGGGCTGAACAATGAGCAGTTCTTC
TRBV2	16	TRBD2	TRBJ2-1	-	CASRLERGSSYNEQFF	TGTGCCAGCAGGTTAGAGCGGGGGAGCTCCTACAATGAGCAGTTCTTC
TRBV27	14	-	TRBJ2-7	once	CASSPIGDPYEQYF	TGTGCCAGCAGTCCGATAGGGGACCCCTACGAGCAGTACTTC
TRBV29-1	15	TRBD1	TRBJ2-7	-	CSVEDVGTGDYEQYF	TGCAGCGTTGAAGATGTCGGGACAGGGGACTACGAGCAGTACTTC
TRBV5-1	13	-	TRBJ2-5	-	CASRLGSQETQYF	TGCGCCAGCAGGCTGGGATCCCAAGAGACCCAGTACTTC
TRBV20-1	13	-	TRBJ2-7	-	CSASRMSSYEQYF	TGCAGTGCTAGTCGGATGTCCTCCTACGAGCAGTACTTC
TRBV6-1	13	-	TRBJ2-7	-	CASSEVGGYEQYF	TGTGCCAGCAGTGAAGTGGGCGGCTACGAGCAGTACTTC